Listed below are T cell receptor beta chains from one sample, sequenced in a study of shared clonotypes between healthy human individuals. Clones were sequenced by immunoSEQ multiplex PCR, and TCRdb holds only the in-frame ones, with some missing. The sample includes some 900,000 clones, roughly 72% of them seen just once. The material sequenced was memory CD4+ T cells sorted from blood. All receptors derive from a young man in good health. Each CDR3 is given with its conserved first and last residue.

V gene	J gene	CDR3 protein
TRBV7-2	TRBJ2-7	CASSLEPGGLYGQYF
TRBV6-4	TRBJ1-6	CASSAQPPLHF
TRBV5-1	TRBJ2-3	CASSPVSVASDTQYF
TRBV11-2	TRBJ1-1	CASTPSGGRNTEAFF
TRBV19	TRBJ1-5	CASSIQVNQPQHF
TRBV9	TRBJ2-3	CASSPRPREDTQYF
TRBV30	TRBJ1-1	CAWSPVAEAFF
TRBV30	TRBJ2-3	CAWSVRSRGTDTQYF
TRBV29-1	TRBJ1-2	CSVADRGASYGYTF
TRBV30	TRBJ1-1	CAWSVWDLNTEAFF
TRBV18	TRBJ1-6	CASSRDNSPLHF
TRBV28	TRBJ1-1	CASSSTTGFVNTEAFF
TRBV14	TRBJ1-4	CASSSRRTAGEKLFF
TRBV18	TRBJ2-2	CASRAAGAYTGELFF
TRBV14	TRBJ2-2	CASSQSIGMNTGELFF
TRBV2	TRBJ1-6	CASTSGNYNSPLHF
TRBV6-1	TRBJ1-2	CASSEVGQGGYTF
TRBV10-3	TRBJ2-1	CATFVGPGNEQFF
TRBV6-5	TRBJ2-1	CASSASGEQWNEQFF
TRBV6-6	TRBJ1-6	CASSPRTGGYSPLHF
TRBV6-5	TRBJ2-1	CASSSETSNKVQFF
TRBV7-3	TRBJ2-1	CASSLSPDIPNEQFF
TRBV5-6	TRBJ1-2	CASSLFREGRGYTF
TRBV6-1	TRBJ1-2	CASSRDRGYNGYTF
TRBV6-6	TRBJ1-3	CASSSPYRNTIYF
TRBV5-6	TRBJ1-2	CASSLRGLDYGYTF
TRBV14	TRBJ2-7	CASSLLHEQYF
TRBV30	TRBJ1-4	CAWSDRGGEKLFF
TRBV25-1	TRBJ1-1	CASSDHGYNTEAFF
TRBV19	TRBJ2-7	CASSIGGLRGAYEQYF
TRBV7-2	TRBJ2-7	CASSLDPAGVYEQYF
TRBV7-2	TRBJ2-7	CASSLVLAKQSGQYF
TRBV2	TRBJ2-2	CASSSGSNTGELFF
TRBV7-9	TRBJ2-7	CASRTSGMIYEQYF
TRBV5-1	TRBJ1-1	CASSLFQGNTEAFF
TRBV5-1	TRBJ1-1	CASSVVGVNTEAFF
TRBV29-1	TRBJ2-1	CSGRYNEQFF
TRBV10-1	TRBJ1-1	CASSLGIAKPLKREAFF
TRBV10-3	TRBJ1-5	CAISESGASNQPQHF
TRBV7-9	TRBJ2-2	CASSLSGTIGELFF
TRBV7-3	TRBJ2-3	CASSRRGGDSTDTQYF
TRBV28	TRBJ1-6	CASRTIGLGNNSPLHF
TRBV6-5	TRBJ2-1	CASEISPTGVNEQFF